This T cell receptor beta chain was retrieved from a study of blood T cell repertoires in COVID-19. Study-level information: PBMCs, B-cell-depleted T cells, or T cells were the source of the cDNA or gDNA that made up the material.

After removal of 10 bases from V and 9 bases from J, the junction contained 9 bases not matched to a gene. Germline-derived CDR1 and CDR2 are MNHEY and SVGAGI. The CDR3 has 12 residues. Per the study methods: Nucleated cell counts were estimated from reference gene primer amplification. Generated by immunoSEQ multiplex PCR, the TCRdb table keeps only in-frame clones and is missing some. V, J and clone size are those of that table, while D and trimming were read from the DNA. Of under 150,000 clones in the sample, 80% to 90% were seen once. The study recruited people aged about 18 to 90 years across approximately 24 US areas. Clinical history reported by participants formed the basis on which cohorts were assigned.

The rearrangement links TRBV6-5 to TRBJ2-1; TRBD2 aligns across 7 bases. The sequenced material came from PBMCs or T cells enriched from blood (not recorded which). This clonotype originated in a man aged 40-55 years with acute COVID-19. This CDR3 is CATRGGPGEQFF. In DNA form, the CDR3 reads TGTGCCACCCGGGGAGGGCCGGGTGAGCAGTTCTTC.